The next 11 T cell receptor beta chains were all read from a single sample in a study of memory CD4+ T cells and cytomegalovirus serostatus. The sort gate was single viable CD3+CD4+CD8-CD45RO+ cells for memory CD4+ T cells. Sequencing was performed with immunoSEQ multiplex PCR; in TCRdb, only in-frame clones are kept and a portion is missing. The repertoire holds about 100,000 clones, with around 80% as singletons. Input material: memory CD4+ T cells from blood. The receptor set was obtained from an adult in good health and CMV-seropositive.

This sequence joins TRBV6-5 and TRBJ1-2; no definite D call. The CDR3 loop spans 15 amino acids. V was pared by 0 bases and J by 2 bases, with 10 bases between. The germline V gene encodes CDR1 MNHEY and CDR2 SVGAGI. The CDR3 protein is CASSYSPTANYGYTF. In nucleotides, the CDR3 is TGTGCCAGCAGTTACTCGCCTACAGCGAACTATGGCTACACCTTC.

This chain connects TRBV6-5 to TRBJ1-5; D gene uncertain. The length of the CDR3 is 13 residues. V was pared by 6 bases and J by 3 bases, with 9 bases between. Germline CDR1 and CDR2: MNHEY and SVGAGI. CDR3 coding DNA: TGTGCCAGCAGCTCCCGAGCCAATCAGCCCCAGCATTTT. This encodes CASSSRANQPQHF.

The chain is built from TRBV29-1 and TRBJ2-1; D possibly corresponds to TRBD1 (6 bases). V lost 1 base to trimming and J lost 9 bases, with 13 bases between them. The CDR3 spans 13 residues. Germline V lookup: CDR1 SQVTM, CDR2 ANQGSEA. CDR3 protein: CSVEVTGKGEQFF. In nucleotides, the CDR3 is TGCAGCGTTGAAGTTACAGGGAAGGGTGAGCAGTTCTTC.

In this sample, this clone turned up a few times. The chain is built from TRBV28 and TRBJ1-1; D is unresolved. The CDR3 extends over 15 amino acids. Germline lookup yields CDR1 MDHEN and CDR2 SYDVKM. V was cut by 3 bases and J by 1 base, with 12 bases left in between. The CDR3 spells CASSFLGARNTEAFF. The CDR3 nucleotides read TGTGCCAGCAGTTTTTTAGGCGCAAGGAACACTGAAGCTTTCTTT.

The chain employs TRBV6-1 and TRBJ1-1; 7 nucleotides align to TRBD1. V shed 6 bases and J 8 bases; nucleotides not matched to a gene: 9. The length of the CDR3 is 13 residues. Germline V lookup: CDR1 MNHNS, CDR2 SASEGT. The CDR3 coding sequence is TGTGCCAGCAGGGCAACAGGGGATTGGGAAGCTTTCTTT. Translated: CASRATGDWEAFF.

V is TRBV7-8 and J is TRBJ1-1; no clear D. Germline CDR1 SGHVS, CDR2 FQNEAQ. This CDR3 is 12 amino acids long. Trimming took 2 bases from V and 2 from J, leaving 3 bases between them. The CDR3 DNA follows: TGTGCCAGCAGCTTATTAAACACTGAAGCTTTCTTT. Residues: CASSLLNTEAFF.

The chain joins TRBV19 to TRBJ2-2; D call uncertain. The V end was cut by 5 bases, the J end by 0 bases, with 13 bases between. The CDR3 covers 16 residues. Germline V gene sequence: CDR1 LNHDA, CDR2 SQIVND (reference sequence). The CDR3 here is CASSPRVAANTGELFF. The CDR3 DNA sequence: TGTGCCAGTAGTCCCCGGGTTGCCGCGAACACCGGGGAGCTGTTTTTT.

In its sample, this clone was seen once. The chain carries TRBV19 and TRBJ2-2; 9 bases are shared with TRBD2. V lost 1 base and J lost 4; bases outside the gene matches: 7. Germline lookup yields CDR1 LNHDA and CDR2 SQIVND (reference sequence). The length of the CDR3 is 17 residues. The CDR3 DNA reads TGTGCCAGTAGTATAGGACTAGCGGCCTATCGCACCGGGGAGCTGTTTTTT. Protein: CASSIGLAAYRTGELFF.

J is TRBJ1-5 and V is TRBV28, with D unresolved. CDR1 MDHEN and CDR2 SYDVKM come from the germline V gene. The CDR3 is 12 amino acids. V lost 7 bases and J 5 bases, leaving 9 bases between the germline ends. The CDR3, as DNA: TGTGCCAGCAACCTCTATGATCAGCCCCAGCATTTT. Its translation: CASNLYDQPQHF.

For the CDR3, the DNA is TGTGCCAGCACTCCCGCCGGCGGGGAGAATCAGCCCCAGCATTTT. This codes for CASTPAGGENQPQHF. V and J are TRBV27 and TRBJ1-5; D uncertain. From germline, CDR1 is MNHEY and CDR2 SMNVEV (reference sequence). There are 15 residues in the CDR3. Trimming removed 7 bases at V and 4 bases at J, with 17 bases between.

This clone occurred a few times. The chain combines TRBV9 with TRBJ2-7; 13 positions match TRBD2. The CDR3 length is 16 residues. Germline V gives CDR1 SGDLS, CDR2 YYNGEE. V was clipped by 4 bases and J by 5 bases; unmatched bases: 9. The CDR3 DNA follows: TGTGCCAGCAGCTTGGGACTAGCGGGATTATTGGACGAGCAGTACTTC. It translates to CASSLGLAGLLDEQYF.